The present entry profiles one T cell receptor beta chain with its context. This specimen comes from a study of PD-L1 blockade in urothelial cancer. Some clones are missing from TCRdb's copy, which holds only in-frame ones; the method was immunoSEQ multiplex PCR. Of about 52,000 clones in the sample, more than 80% were seen once. CDR3 length: 13 residues. The junction had 0 bases not matched to a gene; V was cut back by 3 bases and J by 4 bases. Germline-derived CDR1 and CDR2 are SGHAT and FQNNGV. As to time point: pretreatment peripheral blood. The J gene is TRBJ2-5, the V gene TRBV11-2; 9 bases are a match to TRBD2. This receptor was obtained from a man aged 45-60 years with urothelial cancer. Material: PBMCs, obtained around atezolizumab (anti-PD-L1) treatment. The CDR3 here is CASSFSGGETQYF. The CDR3 nucleotides read TGTGCCAGCAGCTTTAGCGGGGGAGAGACCCAGTACTTC.